This T cell receptor (beta chain) was identified in a study of control samples from healthy donors and cancer patients. Using immunoSEQ multiplex PCR, the repertoire was profiled, and TCRdb retains in-frame clones only, with some absent. This table holds some 150,000 clones, 96% found once. V lost 2 bases to trimming and J lost 8 bases, with 6 bases between them. This CDR3 spans 12 amino acids. Germline V lookup: CDR1 MNHEY, CDR2 SVGAGI. V gene TRBV6-5 combines with J gene TRBJ1-4; D is uncertain. The sample taken for sequencing was blood. The source is a woman between 25 and 40 years old in good health. The CDR3 nucleotides read TGTGCCAGCAGTTACAATAGGGAAAAACTGTTTTTT. It is translated as CASSYNREKLFF.